This entry features one T cell receptor (beta chain) sequence. What it binds is unknown. V was cut by 7 bases and J by 0 bases, with 9 bases left in between. Germline values: CDR1 SGHDN, CDR2 FVKESK. The CDR3 contains 13 residues. These data belong to a study of T-cell memory formation after mild COVID-19. Study as a whole: Clusters of TCRs were largely donor specific.

Whole-study results and caveats: Memory sampled before infection contained some responding clones, suggesting cross-reactive memory joined.

TCRdb reprocessed the 5' RACE reads via MiXCR and lists one record per CDR3 protein. The sample consists of roughly 300,000 distinct CDR3 sequences, under 8.5% of them appearing once. V and J are TRBV14 and TRBJ1-1; the D gene is possibly TRBD1 (6 bases). This TCR came from a man between 18 and 29 years old who had mild COVID-19 (a few samples of this study predate the infection). Cell type and time point are not known. The sample comprised PBMCs or a T cell subset sorted from them (not recorded which). Here the CDR3 DNA reads TGTGCCAGCAAGTGGGACATGAACACTGAAGCTTTCTTT. Its protein product is CASKWDMNTEAFF.